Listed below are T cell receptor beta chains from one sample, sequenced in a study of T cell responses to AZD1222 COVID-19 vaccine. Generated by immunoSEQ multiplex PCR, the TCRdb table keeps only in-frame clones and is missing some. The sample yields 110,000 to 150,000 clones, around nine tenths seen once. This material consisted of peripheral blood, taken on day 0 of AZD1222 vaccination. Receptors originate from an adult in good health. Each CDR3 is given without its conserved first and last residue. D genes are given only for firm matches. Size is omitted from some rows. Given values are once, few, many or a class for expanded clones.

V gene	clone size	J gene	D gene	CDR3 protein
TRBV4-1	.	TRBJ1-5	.	ASSQDGPMGAQPQH
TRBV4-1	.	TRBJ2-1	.	ASSQVGRGPQDNEQF
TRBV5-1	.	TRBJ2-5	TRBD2	ASSIGLAGVGETQY
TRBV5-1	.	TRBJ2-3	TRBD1	ASSQKQGVADTQY
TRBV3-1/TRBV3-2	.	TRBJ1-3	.	ASSQDRLSGNTIY
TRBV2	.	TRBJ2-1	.	AGGPQSSYNEQF
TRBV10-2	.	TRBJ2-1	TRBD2	ASSTGTSV
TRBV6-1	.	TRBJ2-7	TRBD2	ASSEGIERETYEQY
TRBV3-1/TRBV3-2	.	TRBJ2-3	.	ASSQGFLAVQY
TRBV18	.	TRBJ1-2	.	ASSREAQGGYGYT
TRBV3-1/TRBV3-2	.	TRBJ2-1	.	ASSLIHEQF
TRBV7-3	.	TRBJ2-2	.	ASSVEGNSGELF
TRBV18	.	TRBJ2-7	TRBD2	ASSGTSGYEQY
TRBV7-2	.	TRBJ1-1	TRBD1	ASSSGQGRFAEAF
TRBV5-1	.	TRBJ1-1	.	ASSLAPSPRDTEAF
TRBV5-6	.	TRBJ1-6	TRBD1	ASSLGGTGASPLH
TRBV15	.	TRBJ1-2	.	ATSPQGFSYT
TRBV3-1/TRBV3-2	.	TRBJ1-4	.	ASSRVPNEKLF
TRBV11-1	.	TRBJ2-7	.	ASSSPLGGDVEQY
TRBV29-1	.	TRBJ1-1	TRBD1	SVAPGTVEAF
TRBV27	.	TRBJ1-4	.	ASKVATNEKLF
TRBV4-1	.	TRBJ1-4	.	ASKGVVATNEKLF
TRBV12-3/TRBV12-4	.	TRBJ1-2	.	ASSFQFYGYT
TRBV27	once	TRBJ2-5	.	ASSRQGSPATQY
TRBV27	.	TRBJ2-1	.	ASSLDVGNEQF
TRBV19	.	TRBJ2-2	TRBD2	ASSTVAGPTNTGELF
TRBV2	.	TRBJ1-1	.	ASSEARWHSNTEAF
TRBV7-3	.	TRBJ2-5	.	ASSSRAQETQY
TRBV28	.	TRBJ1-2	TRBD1	ASLLGGGGGDYT
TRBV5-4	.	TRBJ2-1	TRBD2	ASSTSGSSYNEQF
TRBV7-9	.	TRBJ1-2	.	ASSPERSGYT
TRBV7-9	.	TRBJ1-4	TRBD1	ASSLGDRVEKLF
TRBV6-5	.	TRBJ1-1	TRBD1	ASSYSGTGNTEAF
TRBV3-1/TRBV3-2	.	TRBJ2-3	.	ASSLGLLRDTQY
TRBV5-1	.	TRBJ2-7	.	ASSLVVDEQY
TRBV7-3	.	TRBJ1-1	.	ASSLNGWDTEAF
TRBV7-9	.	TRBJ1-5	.	ASSRGHSNQPQH
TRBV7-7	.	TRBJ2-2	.	ASSLASTGELF
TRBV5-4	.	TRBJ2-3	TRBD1	ASSIPGGDTQY
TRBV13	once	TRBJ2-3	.	ASSLEDTQY
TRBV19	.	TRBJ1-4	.	ATMNRDIEGKLF
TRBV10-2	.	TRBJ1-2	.	ATHGEYGYT
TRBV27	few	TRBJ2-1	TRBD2	ASSLGTTPYNEQF
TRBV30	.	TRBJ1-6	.	ASYRAGKTNSPLH
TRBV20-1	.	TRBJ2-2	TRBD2	SASLAGVTGELF
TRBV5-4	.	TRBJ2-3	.	ASSLTGFADTQY
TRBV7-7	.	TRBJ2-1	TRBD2	ASSPGRARGNEQF
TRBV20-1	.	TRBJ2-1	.	SASNRPWKSNEQF
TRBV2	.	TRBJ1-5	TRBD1	ASRDTGVGNQPQH
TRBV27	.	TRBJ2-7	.	ASSFGSAYEQY
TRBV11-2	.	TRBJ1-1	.	ASSSDIPYTEAF
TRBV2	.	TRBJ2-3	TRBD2	ASSVTSDTQY
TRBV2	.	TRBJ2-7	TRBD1	ASTWRDRSSYEQY
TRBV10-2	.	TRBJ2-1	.	ASRLSTHNEQF
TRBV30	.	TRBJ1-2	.	AWVPRNYGYT
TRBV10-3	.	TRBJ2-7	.	ASGGTANSGGFD
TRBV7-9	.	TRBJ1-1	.	ASSSQGAGTEAF